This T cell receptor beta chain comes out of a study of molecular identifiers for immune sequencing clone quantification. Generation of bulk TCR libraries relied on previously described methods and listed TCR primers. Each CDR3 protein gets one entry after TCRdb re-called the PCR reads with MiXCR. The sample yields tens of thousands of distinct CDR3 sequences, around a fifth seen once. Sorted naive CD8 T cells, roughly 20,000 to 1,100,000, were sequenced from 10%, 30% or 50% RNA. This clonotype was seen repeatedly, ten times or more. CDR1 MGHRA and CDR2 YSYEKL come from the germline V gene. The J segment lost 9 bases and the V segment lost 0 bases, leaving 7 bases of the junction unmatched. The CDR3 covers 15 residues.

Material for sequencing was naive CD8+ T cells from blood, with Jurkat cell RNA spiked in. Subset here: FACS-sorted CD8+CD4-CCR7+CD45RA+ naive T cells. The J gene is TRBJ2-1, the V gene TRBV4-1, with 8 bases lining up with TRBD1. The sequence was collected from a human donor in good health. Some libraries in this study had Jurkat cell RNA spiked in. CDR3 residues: CASSQETGQGTEQFF. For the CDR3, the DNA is TGCGCCAGCAGCCAAGAGACCGGACAGGGAACTGAGCAGTTCTTC.